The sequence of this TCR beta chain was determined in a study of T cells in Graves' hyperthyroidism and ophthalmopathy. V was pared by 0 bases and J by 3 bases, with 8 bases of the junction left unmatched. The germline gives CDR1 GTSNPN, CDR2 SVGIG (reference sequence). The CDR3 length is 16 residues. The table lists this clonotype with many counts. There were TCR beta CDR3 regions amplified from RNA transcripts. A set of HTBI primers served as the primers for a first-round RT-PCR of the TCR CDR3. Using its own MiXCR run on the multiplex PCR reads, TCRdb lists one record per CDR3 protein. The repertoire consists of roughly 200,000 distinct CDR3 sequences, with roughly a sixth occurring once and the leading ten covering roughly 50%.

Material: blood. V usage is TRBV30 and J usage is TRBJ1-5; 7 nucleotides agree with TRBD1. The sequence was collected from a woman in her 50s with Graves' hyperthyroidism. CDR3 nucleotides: TGTGCCTGGAGTGTACGGACAGGCGTCCTCAATCAGCCCCAGCATTTT. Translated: CAWSVRTGVLNQPQHF.